These T cell receptor beta chains were read from a single sample in a study of a mutant IDH1 vaccine in newly diagnosed glioma. Assay used: immunoSEQ multiplex PCR; TCRdb lists only in-frame clones, some missing. The table includes 50,000 to 75,000 clones, approximately 92% detected once. The input for sequencing was PBMCs, taken from a glioma patient treated with radiotherapy, temozolomide or both. The receptors here all came from a man aged 50-59 years with glioma. The CDR3 runs from the conserved cysteine through the conserved F or W. D genes are given only for firm matches. Clone size is stated in some rows and not others, as once, few, many or a class when expanded.

j_gene,d_gene,abundance,v_gene,CDR3aa,CDR3nt
TRBJ1-1,-,-,TRBV18,CASSTDRNTEAFF,TGTGCCAGCTCAACGGACAGGAACACTGAAGCTTTCTTT
TRBJ1-3,-,-,TRBV4-3,CASSQGPGSQNTIYF,TGCGCCAGCAGCCAAGGCCCAGGGTCCCAAAACACCATATATTTT
TRBJ1-1,-,once,TRBV7-9,CASSPIGTRGRTEAFF,TGTGCCAGCAGCCCAATTGGGACAAGGGGGAGAACTGAAGCTTTCTTT
TRBJ2-2,TRBD2,-,TRBV9,CASSVVSGAGGELFF,TGTGCCAGCAGCGTAGTTAGCGGGGCAGGCGGGGAGCTGTTTTTT
TRBJ2-3,TRBD2,-,TRBV5-1,CASSLADGSSGARADTQYF,TGCGCCAGCAGCTTGGCCGATGGGTCTAGCGGGGCTAGGGCAGATACGCAGTATTTT
TRBJ1-5,TRBD1,once,TRBV27,CASRTGQGRGEPQHF,TGTGCCAGCAGGACCGGACAGGGGCGGGGTGAGCCCCAGCATTTT
TRBJ2-5,TRBD2,-,TRBV29-1,CSVGVGTSEETQYF,TGCAGCGTTGGGGTAGGGACTAGTGAAGAGACCCAGTACTTC
TRBJ2-2,-,few,TRBV11-3,CASSLVGAGELFF,TGTGCCAGCAGCTTAGTTGGGGCCGGGGAGCTGTTTTTT
TRBJ2-1,TRBD2,-,TRBV9,CASSVGLAGGNEQFF,TGTGCCAGCAGCGTAGGACTAGCGGGGGGGAATGAGCAGTTCTTC
TRBJ2-1,-,-,TRBV18,CASSHLNSEQFF,TGTGCCAGCTCACACCTGAACAGCGAGCAGTTCTTC
TRBJ2-3,-,-,TRBV14,CASSQDLVADTQYF,TGTGCCAGCAGCCAAGATCTTGTCGCAGATACGCAGTATTTT
TRBJ2-7,TRBD1,-,TRBV28,CASSSDDRVSYEQYF,TGTGCCAGCAGCTCCGACGACAGGGTGTCATACGAGCAGTACTTC
TRBJ1-3,-,-,TRBV2,CASRTFIDTIYF,TGTGCCAGCAGAACGTTCATAGACACCATATATTTT
TRBJ1-5,-,-,TRBV7-3,CASSYIQGKDPPQHF,TGTGCCAGCAGCTACATACAGGGAAAGGATCCTCCCCAGCATTTT
TRBJ2-4,-,once,TRBV27,CASSPRLAKNIQYF,TGTGCCAGCAGTCCCCGACTAGCCAAAAACATTCAGTACTTC
TRBJ1-5,TRBD1,-,TRBV2,CASSERQGNQPQHF,TGTGCCAGCAGTGAACGACAGGGGAATCAGCCCCAGCATTTT
TRBJ2-5,TRBD1,-,TRBV7-9,CASSPLTGVGETQYF,TGTGCCAGCAGCCCTCTGACAGGGGTCGGGGAGACCCAGTACTTC
TRBJ2-7,-,-,TRBV2,CASSEMEGTYEQYF,TGTGCCAGCAGTGAAATGGAGGGGACCTACGAGCAGTACTTC
TRBJ2-7,-,-,TRBV30,CAWSSPSGQLPYEQYF,TGTGCCTGGAGTAGTCCAAGCGGGCAGTTGCCCTACGAGCAGTACTTC
TRBJ2-7,-,-,TRBV11-2,CASRRGFIEYEQYF,TGTGCCAGTCGCAGGGGCTTTATCGAATACGAGCAGTACTTC
TRBJ1-1,TRBD1,-,TRBV11-2,CASSKGQLNTEAFF,TGTGCCAGCAGCAAGGGACAGCTGAACACTGAAGCTTTCTTT
TRBJ2-2,TRBD2,once,TRBV10-3,CAISESGVSGTTGELFF,TGTGCCATCAGTGAGTCGGGGGTTAGCGGGACAACCGGGGAGCTGTTTTTT
TRBJ2-7,-,-,TRBV7-6,CASSLGFGSYEQYF,TGTGCCAGCAGCTTAGGATTCGGCTCCTACGAGCAGTACTTC
TRBJ2-1,TRBD2,-,TRBV19,CASSLAGGPSNEQFF,TGTGCCAGTAGCCTAGCGGGAGGGCCTTCCAATGAGCAGTTCTTC
TRBJ1-1,-,-,TRBV19,CASSRGDTEAFF,TGTGCCAGTAGTCGTGGGGACACTGAAGCTTTCTTT
TRBJ1-3,-,few,TRBV7-6,CASSLGPGAVRNTIYF,TGTGCCAGCAGCCTAGGGCCAGGGGCGGTTAGAAACACCATATATTTT
TRBJ2-5,-,-,TRBV29-1,CSVDLTRGAQETQYF,TGCAGCGTTGATCTGACCCGGGGGGCCCAAGAGACCCAGTACTTC
TRBJ1-5,-,once,TRBV30,CAWSQRLAPNQPQHF,TGTGCCTGGAGTCAACGTTTAGCCCCTAATCAGCCCCAGCATTTT
TRBJ1-4,-,-,TRBV14,CASSPGEGEKLFF,TGTGCCAGCAGCCCCGGGGAGGGAGAAAAACTGTTTTTT
TRBJ2-7,TRBD2,-,TRBV4-3,CASSQDQTSGGKTF,TGCGCCAGCAGCCAAGATCAAACTAGCGGGGGGAAAACCTTC